The 13 T cell receptor beta chains reported below all come from one sample, sequenced in a study of CD8 T cells in ankylosing spondylitis. Study-wide findings and caveats: Typical of ankylosing spondylitis blood, it appeared, was a TCR beta motif of eight highly homologous variants.

MiXCR, run by TCRdb on the 5' RACE reads, gives a single entry per CDR3 protein. The table records roughly 670,000 distinct CDR3 sequences, roughly 20% of them present only once. These TCRs' antigens remain unknown. The specimen was blood, either unsorted or a sorted T cell fraction (not recorded which). The receptor set was obtained from a male donor with ankylosing spondylitis.

This clonotype is a singleton in its sample. The rearrangement joins TRBV20-1 to TRBJ2-1; 9 nucleotides align to TRBD2. This CDR3 comprises 15 residues. Per the germline V gene, CDR1 is DFQATT and CDR2 is SNEGSKA (reference sequence). Trimming removed 6 bases from V and 4 bases from J; junction bases left unmatched: 10. The DNA for the CDR3 is TGCAGTGCCGCGGGGGCGGGAGGGGAATACAATGAGCAGTTCTTC. This sequence encodes CSAAGAGGEYNEQFF.

Only one count was recorded for this clonotype. J is TRBJ2-3 and V is TRBV6-2 or TRBV6-3; D might be TRBD1 (6 bases). The CDR3 totals 17 residues. Germline V lookup: CDR1 MNHEY, CDR2 SVGEGT. Between the trimmed V and J ends, which lost 5 bases and 0 bases, there was a span of 18 bases. As DNA, the CDR3 is TGTGCCAGCAGTACGCTCGGTGGGGGCCGAAGCACAGATACGCAGTATTTT. This translates into CASSTLGGGRSTDTQYF.

Comments on this clonotype: A read error may produce the germline difference seen at one junction end. The rearrangement uses TRBV12-3 or TRBV12-4 and TRBJ2-1; D not certain. This CDR3 has 18 residues. CDR3 DNA: TGTACCAGCAGTTTAGGTGGGCGTAGGTTGGCTTCCTACAATGAGCAGTTCTTC. Translation: CTSSLGGRRLASYNEQFF.

The V call is TRBV27, the J call TRBJ2-5; D uncertain. CDR3 length equals 13 residues. Germline values: CDR1 MNHEY, CDR2 SMNVEV (reference sequence). V was trimmed by 5 bases and J by 7 bases, leaving 14 bases between them. The CDR3 DNA reads as TGTGCCAGCAGTCCATCCGCCGAGATGACCCAGTACTTC. This encodes CASSPSAEMTQYF.

About this clonotype itself: Its ends do not fully match the called genes, so a read error is possible. The chain links TRBV30 to TRBJ2-1, with TRBD2 identical over 14 bases. The CDR3 loop spans 13 amino acids. Germline assignment: CDR1 GTSNPN and CDR2 SVGIG (reference sequence). The CDR3 protein is CAWNHGTSGRRLF. The CDR3 bases are TGTGCCTGGAATCACGGGACTAGCGGGAGACGGCTCTTC.

The chain carries TRBV29-1 and TRBJ2-2, with no clear D. This CDR3 has 12 amino acids. V lost 0 bases and J 7 bases, leaving 6 bases between the germline ends. The germline gives CDR1 SQVTM, CDR2 ANQGSEA. The chain's CDR3 is CSVEDSVGELFF. The CDR3 bases are TGCAGCGTTGAAGACTCCGTCGGGGAGCTGTTTTTT.

The chain is built from TRBV5-5 and TRBJ1-4, with TRBD1 matching 10 bases. The ends lost 4 bases at V and 5 bases at J; junction bases unmatched: 8. Germline V gene data show CDR1 as SGHKS and CDR2 as YYEKEE (reference sequence). There are 16 residues in the CDR3. The CDR3 nucleotides read TGTGCCAGCAGCCTTTCGACAGGGGGCAAGAATGAAAAACTGTTTTTT. This translates into CASSLSTGGKNEKLFF.

The chain recombines TRBV15 with TRBJ2-7; TRBD2 is a possible D gene (6 bases). The germline gives CDR1 LNHNV, CDR2 YYDKDF (reference sequence). V lost 5 bases, J lost 2 bases, and 13 bases lay in between. This CDR3 spans 14 amino acids. CDR3 protein: CATSGGTVAYEQYF. Written as DNA, the CDR3 is TGTGCCACCAGCGGGGGGACCGTTGCCTACGAGCAGTACTTC.

The chain recombines TRBV29-1 with TRBJ1-2, with D unresolved. Trimming removed 4 bases from V and 0 bases from J, with 21 bases in between. The germline CDR1 and CDR2 sequences are SQVTM and ANQGSEA. There are 17 residues in the CDR3. This chain's CDR3 is CSVVLLPTALTNYGYTF. CDR3 nucleotide sequence: TGCAGCGTTGTTCTCCTCCCTACAGCGCTTACTAACTATGGCTACACCTTC. The entire variable domain, with the rest obtained from reference TRBV29-1 and TRBJ1-2, is as follows: SAVISQKPSRDICQRGTSLTIQCQVDSQVTMMFWYRQQPGQSLTLIATANQGSEATYESGFVIDKFPISRPNLTFSTLTVSNMSPEDSSIYLCSVVLLPTALTNYGYTFGSGTRLTVV.

This clonotype was recorded many times. The chain employs TRBV15 and TRBJ1-1; D is uncertain. V dropped 1 base and J dropped 1 base, with 13 bases sitting between them. CDR3 length: 16 amino acids. The germline CDR1 and CDR2 sequences are LNHNV and YYDKDF (reference sequence). CDR3 bases: TGTGCCACCAGCAGAGGGATGGGTCCGCGGAACACTGAAGCTTTCTTT. Translated, it gives CATSRGMGPRNTEAFF.

The V gene is TRBV20-1, the J gene TRBJ1-5, with D possibly TRBD1 on 5 matching bases. Germline V lookup: CDR1 DFQATT, CDR2 SNEGSKA (reference sequence). V was pared by 6 bases and J by 0 bases, with 12 bases between. This CDR3 is built from 14 residues. CDR3 protein: CSATSRDSNQPQHF. CDR3 coding DNA: TGCAGTGCCACCTCCAGGGATAGCAATCAGCCCCAGCATTTT.

The J gene is TRBJ1-2, the V gene TRBV4-1; no definite D call. The CDR3 covers 16 residues. V was trimmed by 1 base and J by 0 bases, leaving 12 bases between them. Germline CDR1 and CDR2: MGHRA and YSYEKL. CDR3 sequence (DNA): TGCGCCAGCAGCCAAGGGCGGGCTACAGCTAACTATGGCTACACCTTC. Its protein is CASSQGRATANYGYTF.

This clonotype appeared a few times. The CDR3 loop reads CASSLQRTESPLHF. CDR3 in DNA: TGTGCCAGCAGTTTACAGCGGACAGAGTCACCCCTCCACTTT. The chain recombines TRBV27 with TRBJ1-6; a possible D gene is TRBD1 (6 bases). CDR3 length: 14 residues. The germline V gene has CDR1 MNHEY and CDR2 SMNVEV (reference sequence). Trimming cost V 2 bases and J 10 bases, with 12 bases left between them.